The source of this T cell receptor (beta chain) is a study of post-analysis software for immune sequencing data. Included in the TCR beta cDNA libraries were unique molecular identifiers. Input populations of roughly 1 to 10 million T cells gave rise to some 500,000 cDNA molecules. TCRdb fed the PCR reads into MiXCR, producing one record per CDR3 protein. The repertoire holds roughly 410,000 distinct CDR3 sequences, with around 33% as singletons. Details on this clonotype: Antigen: not known.

CDR3 length: 15 residues. Trimming removed 1 base at V and 0 bases at J, with 8 bases between. The V gene's germline CDR1 is SEHNR and CDR2 FQNEAQ (reference sequence). Study results and caveats: In patients, five or six TRBV segments were more frequent than in controls, with TRBV5-6, TRBV5-1 and TRBV20-1 among them.

V is TRBV7-9 and J is TRBJ2-3; D unclear. The sequence was obtained from a girl aged 5-17 years with multiple sclerosis. Sequencing was performed on blood. This chain's CDR3 is CASSLEGFSTDTQYF. The CDR3 DNA sequence: TGTGCCAGCAGCTTAGAAGGCTTTAGCACAGATACGCAGTATTTT.